The 21 T cell receptor beta chains in this list originate from one sample, sequenced in a study of OX40 agonist ivuxolimab in advanced cancers. Sequenced by immunoSEQ multiplex PCR; TCRdb stores in-frame clones only, minus some. Of more than 55,000 clones in the sample, over 75% were seen once. The input for sequencing was CD4+ or CD8+ T cells sorted from blood, taken in a trial of the OX40 agonist ivuxolimab. These TCRs come from an adult with an advanced solid tumor such as melanoma, head and neck, liver or kidney cancer.

J is TRBJ1-2 and V is TRBV4-1; D is uncertain. V dropped 0 bases and J dropped 1 base, with 9 bases sitting between them. Germline CDR1 is MGHRA and CDR2 is YSYEKL. This CDR3 has 15 residues. The CDR3 is CASSQEGRNNYGYTF. DNA for the CDR3: TGCGCCAGCAGCCAAGAGGGGAGAAATAACTATGGCTACACCTTC.

The chain joins TRBV5-1 to TRBJ1-2; TRBD1 might be the D (5 bases). The CDR3 extends over 14 amino acids. The V end lost 4 bases, the J end lost 0 bases, and 10 bases lay between the germline ends. Looked up from germline, CDR1 is SGHRS and CDR2 is YFSETQ. The CDR3 DNA sequence: TGCGCCAGCAGCCCCGGGGACGCTAACTATGGCTACACCTTC. This sequence encodes CASSPGDANYGYTF.

The rearrangement uses TRBV6-4 and TRBJ1-5; no firm D call. Germline CDR1 reads MRHNA; CDR2 reads SNTAGT. There are 13 residues in the CDR3. V lost 6 bases and J 3 bases, leaving 9 bases between the germline ends. As DNA, the CDR3 is TGTGCCAGCAGCCCGGTCGTCAATCAGCCCCAGCATTTT. Residues: CASSPVVNQPQHF.

This chain links TRBV5-1 with TRBJ2-7; 10 bases agree with TRBD1. This CDR3 is built from 16 residues. Germline values: CDR1 SGHRS, CDR2 YFSETQ. The ends lost 3 bases at V and 9 bases at J; junction bases unmatched: 15. Here the CDR3 DNA reads TGCGCCAGCAGCTCCGGGACAGGGGCGGTTAGGCTAAGGCAGTACTTC. It is translated as CASSSGTGAVRLRQYF. The full variable domain, rest sourced from reference TRBV5-1 and TRBJ2-7, is KAGVTQTPRYLIKTRGQQVTLSCSPISGHRSVSWYQQTPGQGLQFLFEYFSETQRNKGNFPGRFSGRQFSNSRSEMNVSTLELGDSALYLCASSSGTGAVRLRQYFGPGTRLTVT.

The CDR3 loop reads CASSEAGLAGGPNEQFF. The CDR3 nucleotides are TGTGCCAGCAGTGAAGCGGGACTAGCGGGGGGGCCGAATGAGCAGTTCTTC. This chain uses TRBV6-1 with TRBJ2-1; 16 bases match TRBD2. With 0 bases clipped from V and 7 bases from J, the junction kept 3 bases outside the gene matches. This CDR3 region has 17 residues. CDR1 and CDR2 from the germline V gene are MNHNS and SASEGT.

The CDR3 here is CASSLLGGDGGELFF. CDR3 DNA sequence: TGTGCCAGCAGTTTATTGGGCGGTGACGGCGGGGAGCTGTTTTTT. The rearrangement links TRBV27 to TRBJ2-2; D is undetermined. CDR1 is MNHEY and CDR2 is SMNVEV in the germline V gene (reference sequence). V was pared by 1 base and J by 7 bases, with 13 bases between. The CDR3 loop spans 15 amino acids.

The chain has TRBV13 and TRBJ1-3, with a tentative D call TRBD1 (5 bases). Trimming took off 4 bases at V and 7 bases at J, with 14 bases between the two ends. CDR1 and CDR2 from the germline V gene are PRHDT and FYEKMQ (reference sequence). The CDR3 extends over 14 amino acids. The CDR3 DNA reads TGTGCCAGCAGCTCAACGGGGACGCGGAACACCATATATTTT. Translated: CASSSTGTRNTIYF.

This chain connects TRBV5-1 to TRBJ1-3, with 7 bases identical to TRBD1. CDR3 size: 15 residues. Germline assignment: CDR1 SGHRS and CDR2 YFSETQ. V shed 7 bases and J 0 bases; nucleotides not matched to a gene: 7. CDR3 nucleotides: TGCGCCAGCCGACAGGGCTCAGGCTCTGGAAACACCATATATTTT. Translating gives CASRQGSGSGNTIYF.

The J gene is TRBJ2-1, the V gene TRBV5-1; 15 nucleotides match TRBD2. J gave up 4 bases and V 6 bases, and 8 bases lay outside the gene matches. Germline V lookup: CDR1 SGHRS, CDR2 YFSETQ. The CDR3 consists of 17 residues. CDR3 residues: CASMGGTSGRPYNEQFF. The CDR3 bases are TGCGCCAGCATGGGGGGGACTAGCGGGAGGCCGTACAATGAGCAGTTCTTC.

The count of this clone is one. The chain couples TRBV2 to TRBJ1-4; maybe TRBD1 (6 bases). The CDR3 length is 15 residues. The germline gives CDR1 SNHLY, CDR2 FYNNEI. V dropped 6 bases and J dropped 7 bases, with 18 bases sitting between them. In nucleotides, the CDR3 is TGTGCCAGCAGCCCCACGGGGGCCCTTAGTGAAAAACTGTTTTTT. Translating it yields CASSPTGALSEKLFF. The complete variable domain, with remaining parts taken from reference TRBV2 and TRBJ1-4, reads EPEVTQTPSHQVTQMGQEVILRCVPISNHLYFYWYRQILGQKVEFLVSFYNNEISEKSEIFDDQFSVERPDGSNFTLKIRSTKLEDSAMYFCASSPTGALSEKLFFGSGTQLSVL.

CDR3 coding DNA: TGTGCCAGCAGTGAACAGGCGGGGGGGCTGGAGACCCAGTACTTC. Protein sequence: CASSEQAGGLETQYF. The chain couples TRBV6-1 to TRBJ2-5, with 9 bases identical to TRBD2. Germline V gene lookup returns CDR1 MNHNS and CDR2 SASEGT. The CDR3 covers 15 residues. The V gene end was trimmed by 2 bases and the J gene end by 5 bases; junction bases not matched to a gene: 6.

This clone is a singleton in its sample. V and J are TRBV30 and TRBJ2-5; D not certain. Looked up from germline, CDR1 is GTSNPN and CDR2 is SVGIG (reference sequence). The CDR3 runs 9 residues. V was cut by 8 bases and J by 4 bases, with 5 bases left in between. CDR3 bases: TGTGCCACGGGAGAGACCCAGTACTTC. Protein sequence: CATGETQYF. The variable domain in full, with the rest retrieved from reference TRBV30 and TRBJ2-5, is SQTIHQWPATLVQPVGSPLSLECTVEGTSNPNLYWYRQAAGRGLQLLFYSVGIGQISSEVPQNLSASRPQDRQFILSSKKLLLSDSGFYLCATGETQYFGPGTRLLVL.

V and J are TRBV9 and TRBJ2-5; TRBD2 agrees at 12 bases. The J segment lost 5 bases and the V segment lost 7 bases, leaving 6 bases of the junction unmatched. This CDR3 is built from 14 residues. Germline V gene sequence: CDR1 SGDLS, CDR2 YYNGEE. The CDR3 loop is CASQPGTSGETQYF. DNA for the CDR3: TGTGCCAGCCAACCGGGGACTAGCGGGGAGACCCAGTACTTC.

J is TRBJ2-2 and V is TRBV2; D gene ambiguous. The germline V gene encodes CDR1 SNHLY and CDR2 FYNNEI. Trimming shortened V by 7 bases and J by 5 bases, and 14 bases separated the two germline ends. The CDR3 spans 14 residues. The CDR3 loop is CASMGEMSTGELFF. CDR3 sequence (DNA): TGTGCCAGCATGGGTGAAATGAGTACCGGGGAGCTGTTTTTT.

This chain links TRBV11-2 with TRBJ1-2; 9 positions agree with TRBD1. This CDR3 is built from 15 residues. Germline CDR1 is SGHAT and CDR2 is FQNNGV. V was pared by 0 bases and J by 8 bases, with 7 bases of the junction left unmatched. Written as DNA, the CDR3 is TGTGCCAGCAGCTTAGAGGACAGGGGCATTTGGGGCTACACCTTC. As protein: CASSLEDRGIWGYTF.

This clone was seen just once. The chain has TRBV19 and TRBJ1-3, with a possible D match to TRBD1 (5 bases). The ends were cut back, 5 bases at V and 0 bases at J, with 14 bases in the middle. CDR1 is LNHDA, CDR2 SQIVND, per germline (reference sequence). CDR3 length: 16 amino acids. CDR3 in DNA: TGTGCCAGTAGTTCGACGGGACGTAGCTCTGGAAACACCATATATTTT. Its protein product is CASSSTGRSSGNTIYF.

The rearrangement joins TRBV12-5 to TRBJ2-3; the D gene is possibly TRBD1 (6 bases). This CDR3 contains 15 residues. Germline V gene sequence: CDR1 LGHNT, CDR2 FRNRAP. Trimming cost V 1 base and J 0 bases, with 8 bases left between them. The CDR3 loop reads CASGLAQGSTDTQYF. CDR3 nucleotide sequence: TGTGCTAGTGGTTTGGCACAGGGAAGCACAGATACGCAGTATTTT.

The rearrangement links TRBV6-4 to TRBJ2-3; D not resolved. The CDR3 has 15 amino acids. With 3 bases removed from V and 0 bases from J, the gap between germline ends came to 10 bases. Looked up from germline, CDR1 is MRHNA and CDR2 is SNTAGT. DNA of the CDR3: TGTGCCAGCAGTGAAGCTGTAGGGAGCACAGATACGCAGTATTTT. Its translation is CASSEAVGSTDTQYF.

This chain links TRBV11-2 with TRBJ2-3; 7 positions match TRBD2. This CDR3 spans 16 amino acids. Per germline, CDR1 SGHAT and CDR2 FQNNGV. Trimming at V came to 6 bases and at J to 5 bases, leaving 14 bases not matched to a gene. In DNA form, the CDR3 reads TGTGCCAGCAGTTTGCTGGCGGGAGATTCGGTAGATACGCAGTATTTT. The encoded protein is CASSLLAGDSVDTQYF.

The V and J genes are TRBV10-3 and TRBJ2-3, with D possibly matching TRBD2 (6 bases). The CDR3 totals 14 residues. Trimming pared 6 bases from V and 0 bases from J, leaving 10 bases between. Germline CDR1 and CDR2: ENHRY and SYGVKD. CDR3 protein: CAIRVAESTDTQYF. The CDR3 DNA reads TGTGCCATCAGGGTAGCGGAGAGCACAGATACGCAGTATTTT.

The chain couples TRBV19 to TRBJ2-1, with 9 bases lining up with TRBD1. Germline lookup yields CDR1 LNHDA and CDR2 SQIVND (reference sequence). The CDR3 has 13 amino acids. V trimming: 10 bases; J trimming: 8 bases; junction bases outside the gene matches: 9. CDR3 nucleotides: TGTGCCACTTCGGGACAGGGACGCGATGAGCAGTTCTTC. Translation: CATSGQGRDEQFF. Looking up the rest from reference TRBV19 and TRBJ2-1 gives the full variable domain: DGGITQSPKYLFRKEGQNVTLSCEQNLNHDAMYWYRQDPGQGLRLIYYSQIVNDFQKGDIAEGYSVSREKKESFPLTVTSAQKNPTAFYLCATSGQGRDEQFFGPGTRLTVL.